The table lists the clone carrying this T cell receptor beta chain with many counts. Its antigen is unidentified. The record originates from a study of T-cell memory formation after mild COVID-19. 5'RACE with constant-segment primers yielded barcoded, UMI-tagged TCR alpha and TCR beta cDNA libraries. A single record per CDR3 protein comes from TCRdb applying MiXCR to the 5' RACE reads. The profile shows around 100,000 distinct CDR3 sequences, approximately 12% of them singletons. V lost 3 bases and J lost 4, with 6 bases in between. From germline, CDR1 is SGHAT and CDR2 FQNNGV. The CDR3 has 12 residues. Study-level findings and limits: Day 15 to 85 contracting clones showed balanced CD4/CD8; day 15 to 37 expanders favored CD4+. CD8+ contracting clones occupied EMRA, while CD4+ ones occupied mainly CM and EM.

This chain uses TRBV11-2 with TRBJ1-2; TRBD1 is a possible D gene (5 bases). The sample comprised PBMCs or a T cell subset sorted from them (not recorded which). The sequence came from a man younger than 35 who had mild COVID-19 (a few samples of this study predate the infection). Cell type and time point are not known. The CDR3 sequence is CASSLQGYGYTF. CDR3 coding DNA: TGTGCCAGCAGCTTGCAGGGCTATGGCTACACCTTC.